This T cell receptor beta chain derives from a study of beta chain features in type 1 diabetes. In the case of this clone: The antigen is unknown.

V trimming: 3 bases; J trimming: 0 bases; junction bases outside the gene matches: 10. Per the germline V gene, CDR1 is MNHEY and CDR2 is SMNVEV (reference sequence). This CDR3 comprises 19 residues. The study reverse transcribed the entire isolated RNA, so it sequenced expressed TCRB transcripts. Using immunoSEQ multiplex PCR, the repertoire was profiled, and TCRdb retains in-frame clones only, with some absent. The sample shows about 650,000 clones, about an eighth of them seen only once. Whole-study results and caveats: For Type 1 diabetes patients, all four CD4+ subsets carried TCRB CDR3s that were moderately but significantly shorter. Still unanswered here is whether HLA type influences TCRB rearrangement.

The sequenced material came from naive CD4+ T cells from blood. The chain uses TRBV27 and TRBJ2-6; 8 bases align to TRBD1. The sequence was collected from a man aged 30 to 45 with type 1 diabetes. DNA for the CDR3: TGTGCCAGCAGTTTTGGAGAGACAGGGGTCTACTCTGGGGCCAACGTCCTGACTTTC. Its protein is CASSFGETGVYSGANVLTF.